The 26 T cell receptor beta chains listed next were all sequenced from one sample in a study of blood T cell repertoires in COVID-19. The method was immunoSEQ multiplex PCR; TCRdb's version includes in-frame clones alone and lacks a portion of them. The sample carries 200,000 or so clones, roughly nine tenths recorded once. Sequencing was carried out using peripheral blood. The receptors originated from a man in his sixties who had recovered from COVID-19.

The rearrangement uses TRBV5-8 and TRBJ2-5; tentative D call: TRBD2 (5 bases). The CDR3 runs 14 residues. V was shortened by 0 bases and J by 2 bases, with 8 bases between the two germline ends. Per the germline V gene, CDR1 is SGHTS and CDR2 is YDEGEE. In DNA, the CDR3 is TGTGCCAGCAGCTTGGGGCGGGTTCAAGAGACCCAGTACTTC. This encodes CASSLGRVQETQYF.

The chain employs TRBV7-2 and TRBJ2-3; 12 positions match TRBD2. The germline V gene encodes CDR1 SGHTA and CDR2 FQGNSA. With 5 bases clipped from V and 2 bases from J, the junction kept 5 bases outside the gene matches. The CDR3 length is 16 residues. The CDR3 region is CASSPRTSGNTDTQYF. CDR3 DNA: TGTGCCAGCAGCCCGCGGACTAGCGGGAACACAGATACGCAGTATTTT.

The J gene is TRBJ1-5, the V gene TRBV19, with 8 bases that match TRBD1. With V trimmed by 9 bases and J by 6 bases, 1 base remained unmatched. The CDR3 length is 11 residues. The germline V gene has CDR1 LNHDA and CDR2 SQIVND (reference sequence). CDR3 sequence reads: CARQGGQPQHF. Here the CDR3 DNA reads TGTGCCAGACAGGGGGGTCAGCCCCAGCATTTT. The full variable domain, in which reference TRBV19 and TRBJ1-5 provide the parts outside the CDR3, is DGGITQSPKYLFRKEGQNVTLSCEQNLNHDAMYWYRQDPGQGLRLIYYSQIVNDFQKGDIAEGYSVSREKKESFPLTVTSAQKNPTAFYLCARQGGQPQHFGDGTRLSIL.

This sequence joins TRBV30 and TRBJ1-1; TRBD1 aligns across 9 bases. The CDR3 totals 14 residues. Germline assignment: CDR1 GTSNPN and CDR2 SVGIG (reference sequence). With V trimmed by 4 bases and J by 6 bases, 9 bases remained unmatched. The CDR3 sequence: CAWTGQGQGAEAFF. Here the CDR3 DNA reads TGTGCCTGGACGGGACAGGGACAAGGGGCTGAAGCTTTCTTT.

V usage is TRBV18 and J usage is TRBJ1-1; D ambiguous. Trimming shortened V by 3 bases and J by 3 bases, and 8 bases separated the two germline ends. CDR1 and CDR2 from the germline V gene are KGHSH and LQKENI. The CDR3 spans 13 residues. Here the CDR3 DNA reads TGTGCCAGCTCACCCTTGCGTGACACTGAAGCTTTCTTT. Amino acid sequence: CASSPLRDTEAFF.

The chain couples TRBV27 to TRBJ2-3, with 9 bases fitting TRBD1. In germline, CDR1 is MNHEY, CDR2 SMNVEV (reference sequence). Germline trimming cut 5 bases from V and 3 bases from J; bases unmatched to any gene: 12. CDR3 length: 17 amino acids. In nucleotides, the CDR3 is TGTGCCAGCAGTCCTCCGACCGACAGGGGGTGGACAGATACGCAGTATTTT. This sequence encodes CASSPPTDRGWTDTQYF.

The chain employs TRBV27 and TRBJ2-1; 7 bases map to TRBD2. V was pared by 5 bases and J by 8 bases, with 12 bases of the junction left unmatched. This CDR3 comprises 15 residues. Germline lookup yields CDR1 MNHEY and CDR2 SMNVEV (reference sequence). The CDR3 nucleotides are TGTGCCAGCAGTCCGTCCGGGACTATGTCGTATGAGCAGTTCTTC. Translation gives CASSPSGTMSYEQFF.

This clone was observed many times. The genes are TRBV19 and TRBJ2-2; 8 nucleotides align to TRBD1. The CDR3 has 15 residues. The junction had 7 bases not matched to a gene; V was cut back by 5 bases and J by 5 bases. Germline assignment: CDR1 LNHDA and CDR2 SQIVND (reference sequence). DNA for the CDR3: TGTGCCAGTAGTCTGACAGGGGCCGGGACCGGGGAGCTGTTTTTT. Protein: CASSLTGAGTGELFF. Full variable domain (rest looked up from reference TRBV19 and TRBJ2-2): DGGITQSPKYLFRKEGQNVTLSCEQNLNHDAMYWYRQDPGQGLRLIYYSQIVNDFQKGDIAEGYSVSREKKESFPLTVTSAQKNPTAFYLCASSLTGAGTGELFFGEGSRLTVL.

This chain uses TRBV19 with TRBJ1-5, with 7 nucleotides matching TRBD1. The germline V gene encodes CDR1 LNHDA and CDR2 SQIVND (reference sequence). Losses at the gene ends were 3 bases for V and 13 bases for J; bases not matched to a gene: 12. The CDR3 has 14 amino acids. The CDR3 DNA sequence: TGTGCCAGTAGTATCGACAGGGTGTCCCTTTCACAGCATTTT. It encodes CASSIDRVSLSQHF.

The chain combines TRBV6-2 or TRBV6-3 with TRBJ2-1; 13 bases are shared with TRBD2. Germline V gene data show CDR1 as MNHEY and CDR2 as SVGEGT. Trimming at V came to 2 bases and at J to 7 bases, leaving 2 bases not matched to a gene. This CDR3 region has 15 residues. In DNA form, the CDR3 reads TGTGCCAGCAGTTACAGACTAGCGGGAGGAAATGAGCAGTTCTTC. Translated: CASSYRLAGGNEQFF.

This rearrangement joins TRBV27 to TRBJ1-2; 8 bases agree with TRBD1. The CDR3 is made up of 14 amino acids. Germline trimming cut 5 bases from V and 2 bases from J; bases unmatched to any gene: 4. The germline gives CDR1 MNHEY, CDR2 SMNVEV (reference sequence). For the CDR3, the DNA is TGTGCCAGCAGTCTCCGGGACAGGAACTATGGCTACACCTTC. Its protein is CASSLRDRNYGYTF.

V is TRBV11-2 and J is TRBJ1-6, with D unclear. The length of the CDR3 is 19 residues. V was trimmed by 1 base and J by 9 bases, leaving 25 bases between them. The germline V gene has CDR1 SGHAT and CDR2 FQNNGV. In nucleotides, the CDR3 is TGTGCCAGCAGCTTAGGTCCAAGGGTGAGTCGAGCGGTAGTTTCACCCCTCCACTTT. This translates into CASSLGPRVSRAVVSPLHF.

The chain employs TRBV20-1 and TRBJ1-1; D is unclear. There are 14 residues in the CDR3. The V gene's germline CDR1 is DFQATT and CDR2 SNEGSKA (reference sequence). Trimming stripped 6 bases from V and 0 bases from J, with 14 bases between. This CDR3 is CSASEAGVNTEAFF. The CDR3 region has the DNA TGCAGTGCCAGTGAGGCGGGCGTGAACACTGAAGCTTTCTTT.

This chain joins TRBV6-1 and TRBJ2-7; 11 nucleotides align to TRBD2. In germline, CDR1 is MNHNS, CDR2 SASEGT. V shed 3 bases and J 7 bases; nucleotides not matched to a gene: 23. The length of the CDR3 is 20 residues. The CDR3 DNA sequence: TGTGCCAGCAGTGATTCGACAGGTTGGGGCACTAGCGGGAGTTTGCGGGAGCAGTACTTC. Protein sequence: CASSDSTGWGTSGSLREQYF.

A word on this clone: Other nucleotide sequences from this sample produce the same CDR3. The chain links TRBV27 to TRBJ2-5; unclear D gene. The CDR3 extends over 12 amino acids. Germline loops: CDR1 MNHEY, CDR2 SMNVEV (reference sequence). V dropped 5 bases and J dropped 4 bases, with 8 bases sitting between them. Here the CDR3 DNA reads TGTGCCAGCAGTCCCAGAGGAGAGACCCAGTACTTC. It translates to CASSPRGETQYF.

The chain employs TRBV5-1 and TRBJ2-4, with D perhaps matching TRBD1 (7 bases). This CDR3 region has 14 residues. The germline V gene has CDR1 SGHRS and CDR2 YFSETQ. Trimming pared 5 bases from V and 6 bases from J, leaving 15 bases between. CDR3 residues: CASRLEGQSNIQYF. The CDR3 nucleotides are TGCGCCAGCAGACTGGAGGGACAGTCAAACATTCAGTACTTC.

The chain has TRBV7-2 and TRBJ2-1, with 10 positions matching TRBD2. V was pared by 5 bases and J by 7 bases, with 11 bases of the junction left unmatched. From germline, CDR1 is SGHTA and CDR2 FQGNSA. The CDR3 contains 16 residues. This chain's CDR3 is CASSLSILAGQNEQFF. CDR3 nucleotide sequence: TGTGCCAGCAGCCTATCGATACTAGCGGGACAAAATGAGCAGTTCTTC. Full variable domain (missing parts from reference TRBV7-2 and TRBJ2-1): GAGVSQSPSNKVTEKGKDVELRCDPISGHTALYWYRQSLGQGLEFLIYFQGNSAPDKSGLPSDRFSAERTGGSVSTLTIQRTQQEDSAVYLCASSLSILAGQNEQFFGPGTRLTVL.

CDR3 nucleotides: TGTGCCAGCAGTGAAGTGGTTGGGAGGGGGTATGGCTACACCTTC. Its protein is CASSEVVGRGYGYTF. The chain recombines TRBV2 with TRBJ1-2; TRBD1 might be the D (6 bases). Trimming took off 1 base at V and 5 bases at J, with 14 bases between the two ends. In germline, CDR1 is SNHLY, CDR2 FYNNEI. The CDR3 sequence is 15 residues long.

A single count supports this clone. The J gene is TRBJ1-1, the V gene TRBV19; 8 bases are shared with TRBD1. This CDR3 has 15 amino acids. J lost 0 bases, V lost 5 bases, and 5 bases had no gene match. Germline-derived CDR1 and CDR2 are LNHDA and SQIVND (reference sequence). As DNA, the CDR3 is TGTGCCAGTAGTCCAGGGACAGGTATGAACACTGAAGCTTTCTTT. It encodes CASSPGTGMNTEAFF.

J is TRBJ2-7 and V is TRBV7-2, with D possibly matching TRBD2 (6 bases). The germline V and J ends were trimmed by 1 base and 2 bases, with 12 bases remaining between them. Germline assignment: CDR1 SGHTA and CDR2 FQGNSA. This CDR3 is 15 amino acids long. This chain's CDR3 is CASSLEGGTTYEQYF. CDR3 sequence (DNA): TGTGCCAGCAGCTTAGAGGGAGGCACCACCTACGAGCAGTACTTC.

The rearrangement joins TRBV2 to TRBJ2-7; TRBD1 agrees at 7 bases. CDR3 length equals 15 residues. V trimming: 5 bases; J trimming: 2 bases; junction bases outside the gene matches: 9. Germline CDR1 and CDR2: SNHLY and FYNNEI. The CDR3 spells CASSFEQGFAYEQYF. The CDR3 coding sequence is TGTGCCAGCAGTTTTGAACAGGGGTTCGCCTACGAGCAGTACTTC.

The rearrangement joins TRBV19 to TRBJ2-2; 11 bases match TRBD2. Germline CDR1 LNHDA, CDR2 SQIVND (reference sequence). The CDR3 is 16 residues long. V dropped 5 bases and J dropped 2; count of bases not matched to a gene: 4. The CDR3 nucleotides are TGTGCCAGTAGTGTAGGGACTAGCGGTAACACCGGGGAGCTGTTTTTT. It codes for CASSVGTSGNTGELFF. The full variable domain, rest sourced from reference TRBV19 and TRBJ2-2, is DGGITQSPKYLFRKEGQNVTLSCEQNLNHDAMYWYRQDPGQGLRLIYYSQIVNDFQKGDIAEGYSVSREKKESFPLTVTSAQKNPTAFYLCASSVGTSGNTGELFFGEGSRLTVL.

CDR3 bases: TGTGCCAGCAGCGTAGGGCCCGGGAGGGGTCCCTACGAGCAGTACTTC. Protein: CASSVGPGRGPYEQYF. This chain uses TRBV9 with TRBJ2-7, with 8 bases that match TRBD2. This CDR3 spans 16 amino acids. Trimming took 0 bases from V and 2 from J; bases not matched to a gene: 7. CDR1 and CDR2 from the germline V gene are SGDLS and YYNGEE.

This chain joins TRBV7-9 and TRBJ2-7, with 7 bases identical to TRBD1. The V and J ends lost 8 bases and 2 bases, in that order; junction bases with no gene match: 9. CDR3 size: 14 residues. Germline CDR1 SEHNR, CDR2 FQNEAQ (reference sequence). The CDR3 DNA is TGTGCCAGCGGAGACACAGGGGTACCCTACGAGCAGTACTTC. Translating gives CASGDTGVPYEQYF.

J is TRBJ2-7 and V is TRBV4-2; 13 bases are a match to TRBD2. CDR3 size: 15 residues. Germline V gene data show CDR1 as LGHNA and CDR2 as YNFKEQ. With V trimmed by 4 bases and J by 3 bases, 3 bases remained unmatched. The CDR3 is CASSLGTSGNYEQYF. CDR3 in DNA: TGTGCCAGCAGCCTAGGGACTAGCGGGAACTACGAGCAGTACTTC.

This clone occurred once. This rearrangement joins TRBV4-1 to TRBJ1-6; 7 bases are a match to TRBD1. There are 17 residues in the CDR3. With V trimmed by 1 base and J by 5 bases, 8 bases remained unmatched. Germline assignment: CDR1 MGHRA and CDR2 YSYEKL. CDR3 nucleotides: TGCGCCAGCAGCCAAGTTAGGTCCGGGACAGATAATTCACCCCTCCACTTT. Translation gives CASSQVRSGTDNSPLHF.